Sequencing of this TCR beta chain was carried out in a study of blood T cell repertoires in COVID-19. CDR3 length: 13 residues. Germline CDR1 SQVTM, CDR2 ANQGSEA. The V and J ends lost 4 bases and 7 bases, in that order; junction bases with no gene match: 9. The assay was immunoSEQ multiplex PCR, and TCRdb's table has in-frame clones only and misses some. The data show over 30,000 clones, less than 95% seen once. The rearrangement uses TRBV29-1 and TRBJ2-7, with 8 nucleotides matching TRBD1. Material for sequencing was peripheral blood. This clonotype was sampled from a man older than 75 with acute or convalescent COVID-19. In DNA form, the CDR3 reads TGCAGCGTTGGCGGGCAGGGGGCGAGAGAGCAGTACTTC. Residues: CSVGGQGAREQYF.